This T cell receptor (beta chain) was retrieved from a study of cytomegalovirus exposure and HLA in healthy donors. Study-wide context: Findings of an earlier analysis included roughly 110 million unique TCR beta sequences from roughly 200 million T cells. Overall study results and limits: Altogether, 160 or so TCR beta chains were recorded as cytomegalovirus-associated. While the bulk of TCR sequences proved rare, some public TCRs turned up in many donors.

Of note for this clone: Its matching antigen is unknown.

J gave up 4 bases and V 0 bases, and 3 bases lay outside the gene matches. Germline CDR1 and CDR2: KGHSH and LQKENI. This CDR3 has 16 amino acids. It was with 60 Vbeta and 13 Jbeta primers that the PCR ran. Some clones are missing from TCRdb's copy, which holds only in-frame ones; the method was immunoSEQ multiplex PCR. The sample carries around 160,000 clones, 79% recorded once. Sequenced input: PBMCs. The V and J genes are TRBV18 and TRBJ2-2; 9 bases agree with TRBD2. The receptor was isolated from a woman aged 40 to 55 in good health and CMV-seropositive. CDR3 amino acids: CASSPPGAGGTGELFF. The CDR3 region has the DNA TGTGCCAGCTCACCACCGGGAGCGGGGGGCACCGGGGAGCTGTTTTTT.